The clone carrying this TCR beta chain showed up many times. What it recognizes is unknown. Through template switching, a universal primer site was introduced, and the cDNA contained unique molecular identifiers. TCRdb independently ran MiXCR on the 5' RACE reads; one entry per CDR3 protein. The repertoire holds 600,000 to 800,000 distinct CDR3 sequences, with 21% as singletons. The entry originates in a study of identical twins. Study-wide findings and caveats: A lower insertion count was a feature of abundant cord blood beta clonotypes, with no such feature in memory repertoires.

Trimming shortened V by 6 bases and J by 0 bases, and 7 bases separated the two germline ends. The CDR3 extends over 12 amino acids. Germline CDR1 and CDR2: DFQATT and SNEGSKA (reference sequence). This sample was also put to use in a study of T cells expressing NK-cell markers. That work states: Each TCR beta repertoire originated in sorted T cells that were CD3+CD56+NKG2C+, CD3+CD56+NKG2C- or CD3+CD56-NKG2C+. What restricted sorting to alpha-beta TCR T cells in several experiments was an anti-gamma-delta TCR antibody.

This sequence originates from a woman aged 18-29 years in good health. The chain employs TRBV20-1 and TRBJ2-3; D gene ambiguous. The specimen was PBMCs. The chain's CDR3 is CSARLSTDTQYF. For the CDR3, the DNA is TGCAGTGCCCGTCTTAGCACAGATACGCAGTATTTT.